Many counts were recorded for the clone carrying this TCR beta chain. This entry comes from a study of molecular identifiers for immune sequencing clone quantification. Turning to the study itself: Sequencing covered four of five parts into which replicate RNA from around 20,000 or 100,000 naive CD8 cells was split.

The germline CDR1 and CDR2 sequences are SGHAT and FQNNGV. This CDR3 contains 15 residues. V was pared by 1 base and J by 3 bases, with 5 bases of the junction left unmatched. For bulk TCR libraries, previously described methods and listed TCR primers were used. TCRdb re-called the PCR reads through MiXCR, storing one row per CDR3 protein. The table shows roughly 65,000 distinct CDR3 sequences, with less than 20% occurring only once. Using 10%, 30% or 50% RNA, naive CD8 libraries were derived from around 20,000 to 1,000,000 sorted cells. Sorting selected naive CD8 T cells with a CD8+CD4-CCR7+CD45RA+ phenotype.

Sequencing input: naive CD8+ T cells from blood, with Jurkat cell RNA spiked in. The sample's subset: FACS-sorted CD8+CD4-CCR7+CD45RA+ naive T cells. The chain has TRBV11-2 and TRBJ2-7; 8 nucleotides match TRBD1. The source is a human donor in good health. Some libraries in this study had Jurkat cell RNA spiked in. For the CDR3, the DNA is TGTGCCAGCAGCTTAGGCGGGACAGGAATCTACGAGCAGTACTTC. Protein: CASSLGGTGIYEQYF.